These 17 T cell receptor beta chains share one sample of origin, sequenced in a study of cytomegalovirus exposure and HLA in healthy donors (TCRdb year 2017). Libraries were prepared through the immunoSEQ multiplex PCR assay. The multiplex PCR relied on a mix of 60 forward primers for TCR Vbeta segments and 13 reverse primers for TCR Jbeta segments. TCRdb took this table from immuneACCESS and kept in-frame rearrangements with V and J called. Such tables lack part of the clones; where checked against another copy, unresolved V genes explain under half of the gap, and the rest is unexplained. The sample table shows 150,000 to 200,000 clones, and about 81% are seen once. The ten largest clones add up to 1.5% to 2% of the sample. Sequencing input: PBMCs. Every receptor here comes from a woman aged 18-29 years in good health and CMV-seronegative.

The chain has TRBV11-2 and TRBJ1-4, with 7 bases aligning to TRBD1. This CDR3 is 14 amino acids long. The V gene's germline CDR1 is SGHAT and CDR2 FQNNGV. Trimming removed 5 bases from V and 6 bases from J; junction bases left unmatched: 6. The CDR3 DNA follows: TGTGCCAGCAGCAGTGACAGGGCTCATGAAAAACTGTTTTTT. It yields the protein CASSSDRAHEKLFF.

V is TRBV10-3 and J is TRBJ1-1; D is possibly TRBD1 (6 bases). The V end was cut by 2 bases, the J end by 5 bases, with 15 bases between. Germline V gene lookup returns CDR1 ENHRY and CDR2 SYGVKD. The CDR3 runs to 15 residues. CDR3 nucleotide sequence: TGTGCCATCAGTGAGGCAGGGGCAGGGAAAACTGAAGCTTTCTTT. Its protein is CAISEAGAGKTEAFF.

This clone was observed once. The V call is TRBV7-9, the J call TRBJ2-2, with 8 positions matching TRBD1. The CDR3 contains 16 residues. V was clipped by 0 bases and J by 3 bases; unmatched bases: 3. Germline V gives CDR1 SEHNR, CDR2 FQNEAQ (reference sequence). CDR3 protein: CASSLAGQGDTGELFF. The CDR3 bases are TGTGCCAGCAGCTTAGCTGGACAGGGTGACACCGGGGAGCTGTTTTTT. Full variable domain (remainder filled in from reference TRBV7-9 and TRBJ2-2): DTGVSQNPRHKITKRGQNVTFRCDPISEHNRLYWYRQTLGQGPEFLTYFQNEAQLEKSRLLSDRFSAERPKGSFSTLEIQRTEQGDSAMYLCASSLAGQGDTGELFFGEGSRLTVL.

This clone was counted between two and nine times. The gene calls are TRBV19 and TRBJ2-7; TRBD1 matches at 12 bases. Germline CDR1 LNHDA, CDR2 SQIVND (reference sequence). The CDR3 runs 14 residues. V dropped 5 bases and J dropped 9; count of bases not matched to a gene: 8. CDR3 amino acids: CASSLTGTGGPQYF. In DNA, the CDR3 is TGTGCCAGTAGTCTCACCGGGACAGGGGGCCCGCAGTACTTC.

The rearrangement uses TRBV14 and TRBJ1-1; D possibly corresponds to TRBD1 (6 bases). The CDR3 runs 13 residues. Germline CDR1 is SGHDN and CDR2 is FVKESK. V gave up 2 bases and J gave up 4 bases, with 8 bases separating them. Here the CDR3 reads CASSQTGSTEAFF. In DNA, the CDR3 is TGTGCCAGCAGCCAAACAGGGTCCACTGAAGCTTTCTTT.

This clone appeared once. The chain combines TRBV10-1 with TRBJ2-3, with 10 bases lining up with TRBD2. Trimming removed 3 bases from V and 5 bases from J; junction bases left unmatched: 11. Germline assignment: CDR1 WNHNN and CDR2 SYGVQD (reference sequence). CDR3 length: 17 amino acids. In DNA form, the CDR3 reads TGCGCCAGCAGTGACCTCGGGCTAGCGGGGGCCATAGATACGCAGTATTTT. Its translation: CASSDLGLAGAIDTQYF.

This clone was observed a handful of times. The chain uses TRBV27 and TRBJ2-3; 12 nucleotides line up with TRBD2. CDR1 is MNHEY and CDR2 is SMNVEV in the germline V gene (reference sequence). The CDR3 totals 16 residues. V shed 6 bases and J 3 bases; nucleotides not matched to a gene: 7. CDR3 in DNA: TGTGCCAGCAGCTCGCCAACTAGCGGGGGGACAGATACGCAGTATTTT. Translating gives CASSSPTSGGTDTQYF.

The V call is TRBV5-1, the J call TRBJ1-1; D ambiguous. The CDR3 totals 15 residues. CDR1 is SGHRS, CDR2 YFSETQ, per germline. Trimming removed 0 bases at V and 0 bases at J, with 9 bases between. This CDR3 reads CASSLDHSLNTEAFF. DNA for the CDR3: TGCGCCAGCAGCTTGGATCACAGCTTGAACACTGAAGCTTTCTTT.

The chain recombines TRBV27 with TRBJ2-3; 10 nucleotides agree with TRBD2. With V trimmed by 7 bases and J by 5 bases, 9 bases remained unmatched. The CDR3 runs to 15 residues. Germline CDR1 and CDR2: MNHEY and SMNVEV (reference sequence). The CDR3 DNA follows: TGTGCCAGCAAGACACTAGCGGGATCGGGAGATACGCAGTATTTT. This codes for CASKTLAGSGDTQYF.

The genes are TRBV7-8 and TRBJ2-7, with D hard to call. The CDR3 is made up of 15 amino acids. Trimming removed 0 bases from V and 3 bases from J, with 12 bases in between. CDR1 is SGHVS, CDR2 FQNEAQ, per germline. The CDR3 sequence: CASSLASYSSYEQYF. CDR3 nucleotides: TGTGCCAGCAGCTTAGCGTCCTACTCTAGCTACGAGCAGTACTTC. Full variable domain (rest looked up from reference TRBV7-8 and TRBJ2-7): GAGVSQSPRYKVAKRGQDVALRCDPISGHVSLFWYQQALGQGPEFLTYFQNEAQLDKSGLPSDRFFAERPEGSVSTLKIQRTQQEDSAVYLCASSLASYSSYEQYFGPGTRLTVT.

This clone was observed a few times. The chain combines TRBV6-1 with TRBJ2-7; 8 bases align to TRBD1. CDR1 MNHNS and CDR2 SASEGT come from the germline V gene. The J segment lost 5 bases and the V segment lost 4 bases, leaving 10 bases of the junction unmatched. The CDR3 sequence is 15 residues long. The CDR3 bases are TGTGCCAGCAGTGTCTTACAGGGGGTCGTCGACGAGCAGTACTTC. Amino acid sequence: CASSVLQGVVDEQYF.

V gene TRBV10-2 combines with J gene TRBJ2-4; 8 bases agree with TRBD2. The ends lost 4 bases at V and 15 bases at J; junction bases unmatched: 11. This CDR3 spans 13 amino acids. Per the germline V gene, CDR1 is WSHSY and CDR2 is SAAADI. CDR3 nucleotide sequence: TGCGCCAGCAGTGCGGTAGGAGCGGGGGTAAGGTACTTC. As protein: CASSAVGAGVRYF.

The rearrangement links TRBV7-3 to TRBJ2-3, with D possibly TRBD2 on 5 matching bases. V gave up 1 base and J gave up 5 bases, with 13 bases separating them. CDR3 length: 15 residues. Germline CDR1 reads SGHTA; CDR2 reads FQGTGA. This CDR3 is CASSLRPLAVDTQYF. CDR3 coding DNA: TGTGCCAGCAGCTTAAGGCCCCTAGCAGTAGATACGCAGTATTTT.

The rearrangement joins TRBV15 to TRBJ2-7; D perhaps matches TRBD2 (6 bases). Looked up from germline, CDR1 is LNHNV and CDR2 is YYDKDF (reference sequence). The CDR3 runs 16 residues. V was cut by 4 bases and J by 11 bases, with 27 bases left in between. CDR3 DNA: TGTGCCACCAGCACTTCCGATGGGATGGTGGGACTGAAAAAGTACTTC. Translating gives CATSTSDGMVGLKKYF.

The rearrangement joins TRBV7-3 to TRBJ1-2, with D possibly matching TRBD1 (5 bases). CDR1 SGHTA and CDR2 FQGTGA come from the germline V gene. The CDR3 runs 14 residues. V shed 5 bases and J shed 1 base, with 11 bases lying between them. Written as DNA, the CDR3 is TGTGCCAGCAGCGTCCAGACAGATAACTATGGCTACACCTTC. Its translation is CASSVQTDNYGYTF.

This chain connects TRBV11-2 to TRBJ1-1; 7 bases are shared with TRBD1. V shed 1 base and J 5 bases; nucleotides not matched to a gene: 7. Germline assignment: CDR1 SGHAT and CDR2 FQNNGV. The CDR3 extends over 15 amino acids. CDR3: CASSLGPRRGTEAFF. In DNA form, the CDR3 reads TGTGCCAGCAGCTTAGGACCCCGCAGGGGGACTGAAGCTTTCTTT.

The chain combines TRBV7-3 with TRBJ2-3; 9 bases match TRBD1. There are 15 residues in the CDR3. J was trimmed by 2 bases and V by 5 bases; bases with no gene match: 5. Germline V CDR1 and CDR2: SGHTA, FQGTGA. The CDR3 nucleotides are TGTGCCAGCAGCCACACAGGGGGCATCACAGATACGCAGTATTTT. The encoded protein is CASSHTGGITDTQYF. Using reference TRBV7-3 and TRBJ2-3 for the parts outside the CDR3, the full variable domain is GAGVSQTPSNKVTEKGKYVELRCDPISGHTALYWYRQSLGQGPEFLIYFQGTGAADDSGLPNDRFFAVRPEGSVSTLKIQRTERGDSAVYLCASSHTGGITDTQYFGPGTRLTVL.